This T cell receptor (beta chain) emerged from a study of cytomegalovirus exposure and HLA in healthy donors. The junction had 19 bases not matched to a gene; V was cut back by 4 bases and J by 11 bases. Germline assignment: CDR1 SGHTA and CDR2 FQGNSA. There are 16 residues in the CDR3. The PCR employed 60 Vbeta primers together with 13 Jbeta primers. Produced via immunoSEQ multiplex PCR; TCRdb's table is partial and in-frame only. The sample records roughly 56,000 clones, over 75% being singletons. This receptor was obtained from a boy younger than 18 in good health and CMV-seropositive. The chain couples TRBV7-2 to TRBJ1-1; 7 bases map to TRBD1. Material for sequencing was PBMCs. CDR3 sequence reads: CASSSIHDRVLVLAFF. The CDR3, as DNA: TGTGCCAGCAGCTCAATCCACGACAGGGTGTTAGTTTTGGCTTTCTTT.